This TCR beta chain was sequenced in a study of OX40 agonist ivuxolimab in advanced cancers. As for the study in general: Ivuxolimab, which is an agonistic anti-OX40 (CD134) antibody, was administered to the patients.

Clones were read by immunoSEQ multiplex PCR, and TCRdb kept only the in-frame ones, dropping some. The sample lists 30,000 to 35,000 clones, roughly 79% seen once, with roughly 1.4% in the top ten. V lost 2 bases and J lost 8, with 9 bases in between. Germline V lookup: CDR1 SGHNT, CDR2 YYREEE (reference sequence). The CDR3 sequence is 12 residues long. Source: CD4+ or CD8+ T cells sorted from blood, taken in a trial of the OX40 agonist ivuxolimab. The receptor was derived from an adult with an advanced solid tumor such as melanoma, head and neck, liver or kidney cancer. The V and J genes are TRBV5-4 and TRBJ2-3; D perhaps matches TRBD1 (6 bases). CDR3 amino acids: CASSFGQFTQYF. Here the CDR3 DNA reads TGTGCCAGCAGCTTCGGACAGTTTACGCAGTATTTT.